Below, 25 T cell receptor beta chains from the same sample are listed, as sequenced in a study of blood T cells in healthy people across ages. Then a second PCR, running about 6 to 12 cycles, was carried out with a sample-barcoded 5' primer and a J-beta primer mix. From the 5' RACE reads, TCRdb called clonotypes with MiXCR, one entry per CDR3 protein. The table records under 2,000,000 distinct CDR3 sequences, around 50% of them present only once. The specimen was blood. Receptor source: a woman aged 40 to 50 in good health.

The V gene is TRBV6-6, the J gene TRBJ2-1; unclear D gene. The J call may not be correct, given that the DNA end is closer to TRBJ2-7. From germline, CDR1 is MNHNY and CDR2 SVGAGI (reference sequence). The CDR3 is 15 amino acids. In DNA form, the CDR3 reads TGTGCCAGCAGCTCAGGACCGCCCAGATTCAATGAGCAGTACTTC. Protein product: CASSSGPPRFNEQYF.

V is TRBV6-2 or TRBV6-3 and J is TRBJ2-1; D is undetermined. The V end lost 4 bases, the J end lost 3 bases, and 7 bases lay between the germline ends. The CDR3 extends over 13 amino acids. From germline, CDR1 is MNHEY and CDR2 SVGEGT. CDR3: CASSLLYYNEQFF. The CDR3 nucleotides are TGTGCCAGCAGTTTACTTTACTACAATGAGCAGTTCTTC.

This clonotype was counted a few times. The rearrangement uses TRBV10-3 and TRBJ2-3; 10 bases map to TRBD2. Germline values: CDR1 ENHRY, CDR2 SYGVKD. This CDR3 has 13 residues. Losses at the gene ends were 10 bases for V and 9 bases for J; bases not matched to a gene: 10. As DNA, the CDR3 is TGTGCCACCAGCGGGGGGGCCTTCGAAACGCAGTATTTT. Residues: CATSGGAFETQYF.

V gene TRBV20-1 combines with J gene TRBJ1-2, with 7 positions matching TRBD1. With V trimmed by 4 bases and J by 3 bases, 5 bases remained unmatched. The length of the CDR3 is 13 residues. CDR1 is DFQATT, CDR2 SNEGSKA, per germline (reference sequence). The CDR3: CSAMHRGDYGYTF. The CDR3 nucleotides read TGCAGTGCTATGCACAGGGGTGACTATGGCTACACCTTC.

This CDR3 is CASSLVNRDYEQYF. As DNA, the CDR3 is TGTGCCAGCAGCTTAGTAAACAGGGACTACGAGCAGTACTTC. This sequence joins TRBV11-2 and TRBJ2-7; perhaps TRBD1 as D (6 bases). V lost 1 base to trimming and J lost 3 bases, with 10 bases between them. CDR1 SGHAT and CDR2 FQNNGV come from the germline V gene. The CDR3 consists of 14 residues.

The rearrangement links TRBV5-1 to TRBJ2-3; 9 nucleotides line up with TRBD1. Germline trimming cut 4 bases from V and 12 bases from J; bases unmatched to any gene: 3. This CDR3 has 11 residues. CDR1 SGHRS and CDR2 YFSETQ come from the germline V gene. In DNA, the CDR3 is TGCGCCAGCAGCGGGACAGGGCTCCAGTATTTT. It yields the protein CASSGTGLQYF.

This chain connects TRBV7-8 to TRBJ2-7, with 9 bases fitting TRBD1. The CDR3 has 15 amino acids. The junction had 8 bases not matched to a gene; V was cut back by 5 bases and J by 3 bases. The germline V gene encodes CDR1 SGHVS and CDR2 FQNEAQ. The CDR3 nucleotides read TGTGCCAGCAGCGCGCAACAGGGGGCGAGCTACGAGCAGTACTTC. Amino acids: CASSAQQGASYEQYF.

In its sample, this clonotype was seen a few times. The chain uses TRBV6-2 or TRBV6-3 and TRBJ2-3; D not resolved. V was clipped by 0 bases and J by 2 bases, with 9 bases between them. The CDR3 extends over 15 amino acids. CDR1 is MNHEY, CDR2 SVGEGT, per germline. The DNA for the CDR3 is TGTGCCAGCAGTTACTCGGGGATGCTCACAGATACGCAGTATTTT. This translates into CASSYSGMLTDTQYF.

The V gene is TRBV20-1, the J gene TRBJ1-2; no reliable D call. CDR1 and CDR2 (germline): DFQATT, SNEGSKA (reference sequence). V was shortened by 0 bases and J by 5 bases, with 7 bases between the two germline ends. The CDR3 loop spans 12 amino acids. The CDR3 DNA reads as TGCAGTGCTAGAGATGCCGGATATGGCTACACCTTC. Protein sequence: CSARDAGYGYTF.

This chain uses TRBV29-1 with TRBJ1-2; 7 positions match TRBD1. V gave up 3 bases and J gave up 4 bases; unmatched junction bases: 11. The CDR3 loop spans 15 amino acids. Germline V gives CDR1 SQVTM, CDR2 ANQGSEA. In DNA, the CDR3 is TGCAGCGTTGACACCCGGTTAGGGGGCTTCTATGGCTACACCTTC. Its protein is CSVDTRLGGFYGYTF.

The CDR3 reads CASSPARTRPAFF. CDR3 in DNA: TGTGCCAGCAGCCCCGCGAGGACGCGCCCGGCTTTCTTT. The genes are TRBV7-3 and TRBJ1-1; no clear D. Trimming removed 5 bases at V and 11 bases at J, with 18 bases between. This CDR3 spans 13 amino acids. Germline V lookup: CDR1 SGHTA, CDR2 FQGTGA.

The chain employs TRBV7-9 and TRBJ2-7; D might be TRBD1 (5 bases). This CDR3 region has 15 residues. Germline loops: CDR1 SEHNR, CDR2 FQNEAQ (reference sequence). Trimming took off 2 bases at V and 0 bases at J, with 11 bases between the two ends. CDR3 protein: CASSLWGRASYEQYF. The CDR3 bases are TGTGCCAGCAGCTTATGGGGCAGGGCCTCCTACGAGCAGTACTTC.

This clonotype was observed at least ten times. The V call is TRBV27, the J call TRBJ2-7, with D hard to call. CDR3 size: 11 residues. Germline V gene lookup returns CDR1 MNHEY and CDR2 SMNVEV (reference sequence). The V end was cut by 4 bases, the J end by 3 bases, with 4 bases between. In nucleotides, the CDR3 is TGTGCCAGCAGTTACAACTACGAGCAGTACTTC. Amino acid sequence: CASSYNYEQYF.

The V call is TRBV10-2, the J call TRBJ2-5; 8 bases fit TRBD2. From germline, CDR1 is WSHSY and CDR2 SAAADI. This CDR3 comprises 15 residues. Germline trimming cut 1 base from V and 4 bases from J; bases unmatched to any gene: 5. CDR3: CASSELWTSLETQYF. CDR3 sequence (DNA): TGCGCCAGCAGTGAGTTATGGACTAGCTTAGAGACCCAGTACTTC.

This clonotype has just one count. The chain couples TRBV29-1 to TRBJ1-2, with TRBD1 as a possible D gene (6 bases). CDR1 and CDR2 from the germline V gene are SQVTM and ANQGSEA. This CDR3 spans 11 amino acids. Trimming stripped 7 bases from V and 9 bases from J, with 15 bases between. The DNA of the CDR3 is TGCAGCGGTGGCGACAGGAGGAGCTACACCTTC. As protein: CSGGDRRSYTF.

The chain recombines TRBV20-1 with TRBJ1-1, with no clear D. The CDR3 loop spans 15 amino acids. The germline V gene encodes CDR1 DFQATT and CDR2 SNEGSKA (reference sequence). Trimming stripped 4 bases from V and 1 base from J, with 16 bases between. CDR3 coding DNA: TGCAGTGCTACGTCGTGGGTGGGAGCGAACACTGAAGCTTTCTTT. Translation gives CSATSWVGANTEAFF.

The rearrangement joins TRBV6-5 to TRBJ1-2, with D hard to call. V dropped 5 bases and J dropped 4 bases, with 17 bases sitting between them. The V gene's germline CDR1 is MNHEY and CDR2 SVGAGI. The CDR3 runs 15 residues. DNA of the CDR3: TGTGCCAGCAGTAAGGCCCCCCCTAAGGGCTATGGCTACACCTTC. It codes for CASSKAPPKGYGYTF.

This chain joins TRBV12-5 and TRBJ2-5; no clear D. The germline gives CDR1 LGHNT, CDR2 FRNRAP. The CDR3 runs 13 residues. Trimming took 6 bases from V and 0 from J, leaving 8 bases between them. The CDR3 sequence: CASGVEYQETQYF. DNA of the CDR3: TGTGCTAGTGGGGTTGAGTACCAAGAGACCCAGTACTTC.

The chain employs TRBV20-1 and TRBJ1-2, with a weak D call TRBD1 (6 bases). The CDR3 contains 15 residues. Germline-derived CDR1 and CDR2 are DFQATT and SNEGSKA (reference sequence). The ends were cut back, 6 bases at V and 0 bases at J, with 17 bases in the middle. CDR3 in DNA: TGCAGTGCCTACCGCGGGGGGCGGGCTAACTATGGCTACACCTTC. This gives the protein CSAYRGGRANYGYTF.

This chain connects TRBV24-1 to TRBJ2-5; D tentatively fits TRBD1 or TRBD2 (6 bases each). The V end lost 9 bases, the J end lost 0 bases, and 13 bases lay between the germline ends. CDR3 size: 14 residues. Looked up from germline, CDR1 is KGHDR and CDR2 is SFDVKD. CDR3 protein: CATGGGDNQETQYF. CDR3 sequence (DNA): TGTGCCACCGGCGGCGGGGACAACCAAGAGACCCAGTACTTC.

This sequence joins TRBV6-2 or TRBV6-3 and TRBJ1-1; D perhaps matches TRBD1 (6 bases). The length of the CDR3 is 15 residues. Trimming took 7 bases from V and 1 from J, leaving 16 bases between them. Germline V lookup: CDR1 MNHEY, CDR2 SVGEGT. In DNA form, the CDR3 reads TGTGCCAGCACCCCACCCGGACAGCGGAACACTGAAGCTTTCTTT. Translating it yields CASTPPGQRNTEAFF.

This chain connects TRBV19 to TRBJ2-7; a weak D match, TRBD2 (6 bases). This CDR3 region has 15 residues. The V end was cut by 2 bases, the J end by 3 bases, with 14 bases between. Germline V gene sequence: CDR1 LNHDA, CDR2 SQIVND (reference sequence). The CDR3 reads CASSIRSGEVYEQYF. The CDR3 nucleotides read TGTGCCAGTAGTATACGGTCGGGGGAAGTCTACGAGCAGTACTTC.

The chain carries TRBV25-1 and TRBJ2-7; 8 nucleotides line up with TRBD2. Matching the DNA end better, TRBJ2-5 makes the J call doubtful. The CDR3 is 14 residues long. CDR1 MGHDK and CDR2 SYGVNS come from the germline V gene. The CDR3 coding sequence is TGTGCCAGCAGACCTCCTCGGGGGGGAGAGACCCAGTACTTC. This sequence encodes CASRPPRGGETQYF.

This clonotype was seen more than once but under ten times. The rearrangement joins TRBV5-6 to TRBJ1-5; TRBD1 might be the D (5 bases). CDR3 size: 15 residues. CDR1 is SGHDT, CDR2 YYEEEE, per germline. V gave up 2 bases and J gave up 5 bases, with 14 bases separating them. The CDR3 is CASSFLGAGDQPQHF. CDR3 DNA sequence: TGTGCCAGCAGCTTTCTTGGGGCGGGGGATCAGCCCCAGCATTTT.

In its sample, this clonotype was seen a few times. This chain joins TRBV7-2 and TRBJ2-3; perhaps TRBD1 as D (5 bases). The germline V gene encodes CDR1 SGHTA and CDR2 FQGNSA. CDR3 length: 14 amino acids. Trimming removed 4 bases from V and 2 bases from J, with 10 bases in between. In DNA, the CDR3 is TGTGCCAGCAGCTCCAGACAGCACACAGATACGCAGTATTTT. Translating it yields CASSSRQHTDTQYF.